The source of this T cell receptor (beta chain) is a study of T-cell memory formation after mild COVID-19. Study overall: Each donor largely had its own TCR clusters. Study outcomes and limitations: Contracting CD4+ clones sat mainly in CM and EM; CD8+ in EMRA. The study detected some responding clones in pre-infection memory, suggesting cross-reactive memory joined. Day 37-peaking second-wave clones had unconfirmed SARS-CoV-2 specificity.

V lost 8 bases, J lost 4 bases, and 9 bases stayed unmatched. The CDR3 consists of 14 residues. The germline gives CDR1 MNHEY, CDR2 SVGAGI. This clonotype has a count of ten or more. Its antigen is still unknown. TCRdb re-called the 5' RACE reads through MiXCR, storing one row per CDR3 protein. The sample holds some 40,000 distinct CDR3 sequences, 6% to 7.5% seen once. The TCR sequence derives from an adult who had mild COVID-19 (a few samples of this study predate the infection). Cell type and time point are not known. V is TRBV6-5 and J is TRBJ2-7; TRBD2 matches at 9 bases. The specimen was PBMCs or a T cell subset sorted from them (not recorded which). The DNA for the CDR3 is TGTGCCAGCCAGGAGGGGACTAGCAGTTACGAGCAGTACTTC. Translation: CASQEGTSSYEQYF.